The present T cell receptor (beta chain) was sequenced within a study of T cell responses to AZD1222 COVID-19 vaccine. The repertoire was sequenced with immunoSEQ multiplex PCR; TCRdb's copy has only in-frame clones and lacks some. The sample includes 140,000 to 150,000 clones, about 86% of them seen just once. Whole-study findings and limits: Donors were largely white British and mainly female; clonal diversity was possibly underestimated.

This clone appeared many times. Its target is not known. The CDR3 has 11 residues. Trimming took 4 bases from V and 3 from J, leaving 4 bases between them. Germline V CDR1 and CDR2: SGHAT, FQNNGV. Second-dose intervals of approximately 4 or approximately 12 weeks were pooled. The clonotype was recovered from an adult who received the AZD1222 COVID-19 vaccine. The sample here was peripheral blood, taken 28 days after the second AZD1222 dose. The chain joins TRBV11-2 to TRBJ2-7, with unresolved D. The CDR3, as DNA: TGTGCCAGCAGCTCACGCTACGAGCAGTACTTC. It specifies CASSSRYEQYF.